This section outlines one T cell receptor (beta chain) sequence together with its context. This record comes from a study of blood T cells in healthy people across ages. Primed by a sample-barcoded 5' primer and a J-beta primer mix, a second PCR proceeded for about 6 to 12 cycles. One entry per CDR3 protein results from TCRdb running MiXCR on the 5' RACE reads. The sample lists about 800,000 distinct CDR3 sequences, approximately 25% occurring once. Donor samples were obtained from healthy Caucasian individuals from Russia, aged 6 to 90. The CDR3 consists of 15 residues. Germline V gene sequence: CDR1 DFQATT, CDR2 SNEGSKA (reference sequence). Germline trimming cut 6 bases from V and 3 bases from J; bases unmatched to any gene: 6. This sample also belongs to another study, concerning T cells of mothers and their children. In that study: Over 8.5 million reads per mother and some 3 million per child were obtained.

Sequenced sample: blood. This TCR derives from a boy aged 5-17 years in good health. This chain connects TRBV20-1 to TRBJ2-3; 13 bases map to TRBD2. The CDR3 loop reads CSARTSGGRTDTQYF. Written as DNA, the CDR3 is TGCAGTGCCCGGACTAGCGGGGGTAGGACAGATACGCAGTATTTT.